These T cell receptor beta chains were read from a single sample in a study of T cell repertoires in cytomegalovirus infection. Their recognized antigens are unknown. TCRdb re-analysed the reads in MiXCR, keeping a single row per CDR3 protein. The sample has about half a million distinct CDR3 sequences; roughly a third are singletons. The sample here was cultured PBMCs, taken from culture after CMV antigen stimulation. These receptors were obtained from a human donor in good health (CMV status not recorded). Some clones in this sample may be carry-over from other donors' samples. The CDR3 runs from the conserved cysteine through the conserved F or W. The D gene is left open where the match is weak. The listing skips clone size in some rows; elsewhere it reads once, few, many or a size class.

size,J,D,V,CDR3,DNA
few,TRBJ1-3,NA,TRBV27,CASSPTGGDISGNTIYF,TGTGCCAGCAGCCCGACGGGCGGGGACATTTCTGGAAACACCATATATTTT
NA,TRBJ2-2,TRBD2,TRBV15,CATSRDLIAGEGGELFF,TGTGCCACCAGCAGAGATCTAATAGCGGGAGAGGGCGGGGAGCTGTTTTTT
few,TRBJ1-3,NA,TRBV18,CASSPNGDSGNTIYF,TGTGCCAGCTCACCGAACGGCGACTCTGGAAACACCATATATTTT
few,TRBJ2-1,NA,TRBV12-3/TRBV12-4,CASSSGRSYNEQFF,TGTGCCAGCAGTTCCGGGAGATCCTACAATGAGCAGTTCTTC
NA,TRBJ2-1,NA,TRBV19,CASSYSGYEQFF,TGTGCCAGTAGTTACAGCGGTTATGAGCAGTTCTTC
NA,TRBJ2-2,NA,TRBV12-3/TRBV12-4,CASRGPNTGELFF,TGTGCCAGCCGCGGTCCAAACACCGGGGAGCTGTTTTTT
many,TRBJ1-5,NA,TRBV7-2,CASSMDLNQPQHF,TGTGCCAGCAGCATGGACCTCAATCAGCCCCAGCATTTT
few,TRBJ1-1,NA,TRBV19,CASSRGGMNTEAFF,TGTGCCAGTAGTCGTGGAGGGATGAACACTGAAGCTTTCTTT
once,TRBJ1-2,NA,TRBV6-2/TRBV6-3,CASSDPGRLYGYTF,TGTGCCAGCAGTGACCCTGGGAGGCTTTATGGCTACACCTTC
NA,TRBJ2-1,TRBD2,TRBV15,CATMAGAGGTYNEQFF,TGTGCCACCATGGCTGGAGCGGGAGGGACCTACAATGAGCAGTTCTTC
NA,TRBJ2-1,TRBD2,TRBV20-1,CSARDELAGGPYNEQFF,TGCAGTGCTAGAGACGAACTAGCGGGAGGACCCTACAATGAGCAGTTCTTC
NA,TRBJ1-2,NA,TRBV12-3/TRBV12-4,CASSYQANYGYTF,TGTGCCAGCAGTTACCAAGCTAACTATGGCTACACCTTC
few,TRBJ2-2,NA,TRBV27,CASSSVSGGELFF,TGTGCCAGCAGTTCGGTATCCGGCGGGGAGCTGTTTTTT
NA,TRBJ2-1,TRBD2,TRBV20-1,CSARVTSGMVGNEQFF,TGCAGTGCTAGAGTGACAAGCGGGATGGTTGGTAATGAGCAGTTCTTC